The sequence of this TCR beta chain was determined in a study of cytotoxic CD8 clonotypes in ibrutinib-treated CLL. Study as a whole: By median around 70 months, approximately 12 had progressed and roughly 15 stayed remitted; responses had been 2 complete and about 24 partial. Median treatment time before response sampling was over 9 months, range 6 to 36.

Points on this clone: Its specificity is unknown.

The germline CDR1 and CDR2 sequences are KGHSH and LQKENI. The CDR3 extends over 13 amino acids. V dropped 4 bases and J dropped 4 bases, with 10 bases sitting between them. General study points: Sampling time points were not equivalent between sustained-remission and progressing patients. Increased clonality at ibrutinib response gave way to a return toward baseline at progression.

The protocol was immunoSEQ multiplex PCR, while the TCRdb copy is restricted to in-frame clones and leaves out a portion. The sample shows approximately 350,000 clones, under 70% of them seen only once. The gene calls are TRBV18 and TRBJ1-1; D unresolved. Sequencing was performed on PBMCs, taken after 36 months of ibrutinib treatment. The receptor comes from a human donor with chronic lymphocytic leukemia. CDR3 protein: CASSLKLGTEAFF. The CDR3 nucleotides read TGTGCCAGCTCACTCAAACTGGGCACTGAAGCTTTCTTT.